The 31 T cell receptor beta chains listed next were all sequenced from one sample in a study of T-cell memory formation after mild COVID-19. TCRdb reprocessed the 5' RACE reads with MiXCR, giving one entry per CDR3 protein. The table records around 370,000 distinct CDR3 sequences, 20% to 25% of them present only once. Specimen: PBMCs or a T cell subset sorted from them (not recorded which). Source of these receptors: an adult woman who had mild COVID-19 (a few samples of this study predate the infection). Cell type and time point are not known.

This clonotype has at least ten counts. The chain carries TRBV5-1 and TRBJ2-1; possible D gene TRBD2, 6 bases. The CDR3 runs 15 residues. CDR1 is SGHRS, CDR2 YFSETQ, per germline. Trimming left V 4 bases short and J 6 bases short, with 17 bases between. DNA of the CDR3: TGCGCCAGCAGCCTAGCGATGATACCGGGCAATGAGCAGTTCTTC. Protein sequence: CASSLAMIPGNEQFF.

A remark on this clonotype: Sequence at one end of the junction differs from germline and may be a read error. This chain joins TRBV11-2 and TRBJ2-3; D is possibly TRBD1 or TRBD2 (5 bases each). The CDR3 is 15 amino acids. The germline V gene encodes CDR1 SGHAT and CDR2 FQNNGV. In DNA, the CDR3 is TGTGCCAGCAGCTTAGGGGTCGGGGCCACAGATAAGCAGTATTTT. This sequence encodes CASSLGVGATDKQYF.

The chain links TRBV12-3 or TRBV12-4 to TRBJ2-7, with TRBD1 as a possible D gene (6 bases). V lost 3 bases, J lost 4 bases, and 10 bases lay in between. This CDR3 has 13 amino acids. The CDR3 nucleotides are TGTGCCAGCAGTTTTAAGGGGGTGTACGAGCAGTACTTC. Its translation is CASSFKGVYEQYF.

Only a few counts were recorded for this clonotype. The chain recombines TRBV18 with TRBJ1-1, with 10 bases fitting TRBD1. V lost 4 bases to trimming and J lost 2 bases; unmatched junction nucleotides: 7. In germline, CDR1 is KGHSH, CDR2 LQKENI. The CDR3 spans 16 residues. CDR3 nucleotide sequence: TGTGCCAGCTCACTCCAGCGGGACAGGGGAAACACTGAAGCTTTCTTT. This codes for CASSLQRDRGNTEAFF.

The CDR3, as DNA: TGTGCCAGCAGCCAAGATGATTGGGGGCGAGGCACCGGGGAGCTGTTTTTT. Translation: CASSQDDWGRGTGELFF. The J gene is TRBJ2-2, the V gene TRBV4-2; D is possibly TRBD1 (6 bases). Germline V gene lookup returns CDR1 LGHNA and CDR2 YNFKEQ. The CDR3 totals 17 residues. With 0 bases removed from V and 4 bases from J, the gap between germline ends came to 15 bases.

The rearrangement joins TRBV7-8 to TRBJ1-4; the match to TRBD1 covers 9 bases. Germline-derived CDR1 and CDR2 are SGHVS and FQNEAQ. CDR3 length: 14 amino acids. The J segment lost 6 bases and the V segment lost 5 bases, leaving 4 bases of the junction unmatched. The CDR3 reads CASSPGQGYEKLFF. In nucleotides, the CDR3 is TGTGCCAGCAGCCCGGGACAGGGATATGAAAAACTGTTTTTT. The full variable domain, completed using reference TRBV7-8 and TRBJ1-4, is GAGVSQSPRYKVAKRGQDVALRCDPISGHVSLFWYQQALGQGPEFLTYFQNEAQLDKSGLPSDRFFAERPEGSVSTLKIQRTQQEDSAVYLCASSPGQGYEKLFFGSGTQLSVL.

V usage is TRBV20-1 and J usage is TRBJ1-6; 8 bases fit TRBD1. Germline CDR1 reads DFQATT; CDR2 reads SNEGSKA (reference sequence). After removal of 0 bases from V and 13 bases from J, the junction contained 2 bases not matched to a gene. CDR3 length equals 12 residues. The CDR3 sequence: CSARDNRGPLHF. Here the CDR3 DNA reads TGCAGTGCTAGAGACAACAGGGGGCCCCTCCACTTT.

This clonotype was seen a handful of times. CDR3 loop: CASSPIDSLNTEAFF. CDR3 nucleotide sequence: TGTGCCAGCAGTCCAATTGACAGTTTGAACACTGAAGCTTTCTTT. V is TRBV12-3 or TRBV12-4 and J is TRBJ1-1; tentative D call: TRBD1 (5 bases). The V end lost 5 bases, the J end lost 0 bases, and 13 bases lay between the germline ends. This CDR3 has 15 amino acids.

This clonotype was seen a few times. The rearrangement joins TRBV4-1 to TRBJ2-4; D is perhaps TRBD1 (6 bases). The germline gives CDR1 MGHRA, CDR2 YSYEKL. V was clipped by 2 bases and J by 7 bases, with 15 bases between them. The CDR3 spans 15 residues. The chain's CDR3 is CASSQLLQGLNIQYF. CDR3 nucleotides: TGCGCCAGCAGCCAACTTCTACAGGGATTGAACATTCAGTACTTC.

There are a few counts of this clonotype. The genes are TRBV27 and TRBJ1-2, with 8 bases aligning to TRBD1. Germline V gives CDR1 MNHEY, CDR2 SMNVEV (reference sequence). Trimming cost V 6 bases and J 4 bases; bases outside gene matches: 10. CDR3 length equals 15 residues. The CDR3 sequence is CASSKTGTGPYGYTF. Here the CDR3 DNA reads TGTGCCAGCAGCAAGACCGGGACAGGCCCCTATGGCTACACCTTC.

This clonotype was detected a few times. The chain joins TRBV2 to TRBJ1-5; possibly TRBD1 for D (6 bases). Germline V gene data show CDR1 as SNHLY and CDR2 as FYNNEI. Deletions cut 1 base from V and 2 bases from J, with 12 bases between. The CDR3 runs to 16 residues. CDR3 nucleotides: TGTGCCAGCAGTGAAGTACGCAGGGGTCGCAATCAGCCCCAGCATTTT. Translation: CASSEVRRGRNQPQHF.

This clonotype was recorded many times. The gene calls are TRBV20-1 and TRBJ2-2; D is undetermined. This CDR3 has 14 amino acids. Germline assignment: CDR1 DFQATT and CDR2 SNEGSKA (reference sequence). Trimming stripped 5 bases from V and 1 base from J, with 11 bases between. The DNA for the CDR3 is TGCAGTGCTCCATTCGGTGGGAACACCGGGGAGCTGTTTTTT. Translating it yields CSAPFGGNTGELFF.

The chain recombines TRBV2 with TRBJ2-7, with TRBD1 matching over 8 bases. Germline V gene data show CDR1 as SNHLY and CDR2 as FYNNEI. V dropped 5 bases and J dropped 2; count of bases not matched to a gene: 8. The CDR3 is made up of 15 amino acids. This CDR3 is CASSTDRGWAYEQYF. The CDR3 DNA is TGTGCCAGCAGTACCGACAGGGGCTGGGCCTACGAGCAGTACTTC.

CDR3 in amino acids: CASSVEGSLPSEQFF. In nucleotides, the CDR3 is TGTGCCAGCAGCGTAGAAGGGTCCCTCCCAAGTGAGCAGTTCTTC. J is TRBJ2-1 and V is TRBV9; D is ambiguous. Trimming cost V 0 bases and J 9 bases, with 16 bases left between them. The germline V gene has CDR1 SGDLS and CDR2 YYNGEE. This CDR3 comprises 15 residues.

This clonotype turned up a few times. The chain couples TRBV6-1 to TRBJ2-2; unclear D gene. V gave up 6 bases and J gave up 4 bases, with 9 bases separating them. CDR1 MNHNS and CDR2 SASEGT come from the germline V gene. The CDR3 runs to 13 residues. The CDR3 region has the DNA TGTGCCAGCAGCCCGGTGGGCACCGGGGAGCTGTTTTTT. It translates to CASSPVGTGELFF.

CDR3 sequence: CASSQDRGARGNEQFF. CDR3 in DNA: TGTGCCAGCAGCCAAGATCGGGGGGCGCGCGGCAATGAGCAGTTCTTC. The V call is TRBV4-2, the J call TRBJ2-1; a weak D match, TRBD2 (7 bases). The ends were cut back, 0 bases at V and 6 bases at J, with 15 bases in the middle. Looked up from germline, CDR1 is LGHNA and CDR2 is YNFKEQ. The CDR3 is 16 residues long.

The chain combines TRBV7-6 with TRBJ2-1; D may match TRBD1 or TRBD2 (5 bases each). Germline CDR1 SGHVS, CDR2 FNYEAQ. The CDR3 has 15 residues. The V and J ends lost 4 bases and 4 bases respectively, with 14 bases between them. DNA for the CDR3: TGTGCCAGCAGCTCGAGAGGGGCCGGGTACAATGAGCAGTTCTTC. Its protein is CASSSRGAGYNEQFF.

This clonotype was seen a few times. The chain uses TRBV5-1 and TRBJ1-2, with D possibly TRBD1 on 6 matching bases. V was clipped by 2 bases and J by 7 bases, with 12 bases between them. Looked up from germline, CDR1 is SGHRS and CDR2 is YFSETQ. The CDR3 sequence is 13 residues long. CDR3 DNA sequence: TGCGCCAGCAGCTTCGAACGGGACACTGGCTACACCTTC. Translation: CASSFERDTGYTF.

V is TRBV12-3 or TRBV12-4 and J is TRBJ2-1; 9 nucleotides match TRBD1. CDR3 length: 12 amino acids. V dropped 8 bases and J dropped 16; count of bases not matched to a gene: 12. The DNA for the CDR3 is TGTGCCAGCTCCCAGAGGGGACAGGGTGGTTTCTTC. This encodes CASSQRGQGGFF.

This clonotype was counted a few times. The J gene is TRBJ2-7, the V gene TRBV20-1, with D possibly matching TRBD1 (6 bases). This CDR3 spans 15 amino acids. Germline CDR1 reads DFQATT; CDR2 reads SNEGSKA (reference sequence). Trimming pared 2 bases from V and 3 bases from J, leaving 17 bases between. CDR3 nucleotides: TGCAGTGCTAGATCCGGCCAACAGGGCCTCTACGAGCAGTACTTC. Encoded protein: CSARSGQQGLYEQYF.

This clonotype was detected only a few times. The chain links TRBV2 to TRBJ2-7, with TRBD1 as a possible D gene (5 bases). The CDR3 extends over 12 amino acids. V gave up 6 bases and J gave up 5 bases, with 11 bases separating them. In germline, CDR1 is SNHLY, CDR2 FYNNEI. In DNA, the CDR3 is TGTGCCAGCAGCGTTAGGGGCCACGAGCAGTACTTC. Translating it yields CASSVRGHEQYF.

CDR3 bases: TGTGCCAGCAGTCCTCAGCTAGCCGGGGAGCTGTTTTTT. Encoded protein: CASSPQLAGELFF. The chain employs TRBV6-5 and TRBJ2-2; D not resolved. Germline V gene data show CDR1 as MNHEY and CDR2 as SVGAGI. V was cut by 5 bases and J by 6 bases, with 10 bases left in between. This CDR3 is 13 amino acids long.

The chain couples TRBV3-1 to TRBJ2-7; D uncertain. V was pared by 1 base and J by 2 bases, with 9 bases between. The germline V gene encodes CDR1 LGHDT and CDR2 YNNKEL (reference sequence). The CDR3 covers 14 residues. In nucleotides, the CDR3 is TGTGCCAGCAGCCAAGGAACGGGTCCCTACGAGCAGTACTTC. It encodes CASSQGTGPYEQYF.

Only a few counts were recorded for this clonotype. The V gene is TRBV12-3 or TRBV12-4, the J gene TRBJ1-5, with unresolved D. Trimming stripped 3 bases from V and 3 bases from J, with 9 bases between. This CDR3 contains 14 residues. For the CDR3, the DNA is TGTGCCAGCAGTTTTGGCCGGGACAATCAGCCCCAGCATTTT. Amino acids: CASSFGRDNQPQHF.

The chain has TRBV20-1 and TRBJ2-1; no definite D call. The germline CDR1 and CDR2 sequences are DFQATT and SNEGSKA (reference sequence). Trimming cost V 8 bases and J 7 bases, with 6 bases left between them. This CDR3 is 9 amino acids long. The CDR3 DNA sequence: TGCAGTCTGGGGAATGAGCAGTTCTTC. Translated: CSLGNEQFF.

The chain links TRBV4-1 to TRBJ2-2; the D gene could be TRBD1 or TRBD2 (5 bases each). V was cut by 1 base and J by 3 bases, with 6 bases left in between. CDR3 length: 14 amino acids. The germline CDR1 and CDR2 sequences are MGHRA and YSYEKL. CDR3 residues: CASSQVGDTGELFF. Written as DNA, the CDR3 is TGCGCCAGCAGCCAAGTGGGGGACACCGGGGAGCTGTTTTTT.

The rearrangement links TRBV27 to TRBJ1-5; TRBD1 matches 8 bases. There are 17 residues in the CDR3. V lost 6 bases, J lost 7 bases, and 17 bases stayed unmatched. Germline loops: CDR1 MNHEY, CDR2 SMNVEV (reference sequence). CDR3 sequence (DNA): TGTGCCAGCAGCCCCCTGGGCGACAGGGGATTAAGGCAGCCCCAGCATTTT. Residues: CASSPLGDRGLRQPQHF.

This clonotype has only a few counts. The V gene is TRBV7-3, the J gene TRBJ1-2; 9 positions match TRBD1. Germline V gene data show CDR1 as SGHTA and CDR2 as FQGTGA. V dropped 0 bases and J dropped 3; count of bases not matched to a gene: 5. The CDR3 is 16 residues long. CDR3 loop: CASSLTGRQGDYGYTF. Written as DNA, the CDR3 is TGTGCCAGCAGCTTAACAGGGCGACAGGGGGACTATGGCTACACCTTC.

The chain couples TRBV7-3 to TRBJ2-3; D may match TRBD1 or TRBD2 (5 bases each). The CDR3 length is 18 residues. Trimming pared 0 bases from V and 0 bases from J, leaving 16 bases between. Germline CDR1 is SGHTA and CDR2 is FQGTGA. This CDR3 reads CASSLTPIGTKSTDTQYF. The CDR3 bases are TGTGCCAGCAGCTTAACCCCAATCGGGACGAAAAGCACAGATACGCAGTATTTT.

This clonotype was recorded at least ten times. The rearrangement joins TRBV6-5 to TRBJ2-6; tentative D call: TRBD2 (6 bases). Germline V lookup: CDR1 MNHEY, CDR2 SVGAGI. CDR3 length: 18 amino acids. V gave up 1 base and J gave up 0 bases, with 13 bases separating them. The DNA for the CDR3 is TGTGCCAGCAGTTACTTGGGCAGACTAGACTCTGGGGCCAACGTCCTGACTTTC. Translation gives CASSYLGRLDSGANVLTF.

This clonotype came up a few times. The chain combines TRBV29-1 with TRBJ2-7, with TRBD2 matching over 11 bases. J gave up 0 bases and V 5 bases, and 0 bases lay outside the gene matches. The CDR3 has 13 amino acids. The germline V gene encodes CDR1 SQVTM and CDR2 ANQGSEA. The chain's CDR3 is CSVTSGSSYEQYF. CDR3 nucleotides: TGCAGCGTTACTAGCGGGAGCTCCTACGAGCAGTACTTC.